These T cell receptor beta chains were read from a single sample in a study of CD8+ T cells in alopecia areata. The protocol was immunoSEQ multiplex PCR, while the TCRdb copy is restricted to in-frame clones and leaves out a portion. The repertoire consists of approximately 210,000 clones, with 45% to 65% occurring once and the leading ten covering over 3%. Here the sequenced sample was CD4+ T cells sorted from blood, taken at week 4, from a patient treated with tofacitinib. These receptors all stem from a human donor with alopecia areata. CDR3s include the opening cysteine and the closing phenylalanine or tryptophan. The D gene is left open where the match is weak. Size values are once, few and many counts, or a class for expanded clones, and some rows have none.

j_gene	v_gene	d_gene	abundance	CDR3aa	CDR3nt
TRBJ2-1	TRBV7-2	TRBD1	-	CASSLVAGGYDEQFF	TGTGCCAGCAGCTTAGTGGCAGGGGGTTACGATGAGCAGTTCTTC
TRBJ1-2	TRBV19	-	-	CATRQVHGYTF	TGTGCCACTCGACAGGTTCATGGCTACACCTTC
TRBJ1-2	TRBV18	-	-	CASSPRRQTANYGYTF	TGTGCCAGCTCACCACGCAGACAAACAGCTAACTATGGCTACACCTTC
TRBJ2-7	TRBV29-1	-	few	CSVENRRGGEQYF	TGCAGCGTTGAAAACCGCAGGGGAGGGGAGCAGTACTTC
TRBJ1-1	TRBV5-6	TRBD1	-	CASSLYQGAEAFF	TGTGCCAGCAGCTTGTATCAGGGGGCTGAAGCTTTCTTT
TRBJ1-2	TRBV10-3	TRBD1	few	CASRGQGVYGYTF	TGTGCCTCCAGGGGACAGGGGGTCTATGGCTACACCTTC
TRBJ1-3	TRBV30	-	-	CAWSVRLSGNTIYF	TGTGCCTGGAGTGTACGCCTATCGGGAAACACCATATATTTT
TRBJ2-1	TRBV5-1	TRBD1	once	CASSPTHRGLYNEQFF	TGCGCCAGCAGCCCGACACACAGGGGGCTCTACAATGAGCAGTTCTTC
TRBJ2-2	TRBV9	-	-	CASSVDGNTGELFF	TGTGCCAGCAGCGTGGACGGAAACACCGGGGAGCTGTTTTTT
TRBJ1-6	TRBV9	TRBD1	-	CASSVFWDRHSPLHF	TGTGCCAGCAGCGTATTTTGGGACAGACATTCACCCCTCCACTTT
TRBJ1-2	TRBV29-1	TRBD1	-	CSASDRGYGYTF	TGCAGCGCCTCCGACAGGGGCTATGGCTACACCTTC
TRBJ1-2	TRBV5-4	-	-	CASSPQQWIPNYGYTF	TGTGCCAGCAGCCCTCAACAGTGGATCCCTAACTATGGCTACACCTTC
TRBJ1-1	TRBV7-6	TRBD1	few	CASSLDRDTEAFF	TGTGCCAGCAGCCTGGACAGGGACACTGAAGCTTTCTTT
TRBJ1-1	TRBV6-5	-	-	CASSPIQSGAEAFF	TGTGCCAGCAGCCCCATTCAATCCGGGGCTGAGGCTTTCTTT
TRBJ2-6	TRBV10-3	-	few	CAISEESSGANVLTF	TGTGCCATCAGTGAAGAGAGCTCTGGGGCCAACGTCCTGACTTTC
TRBJ1-5	TRBV28	-	-	CASSLPHRASNQPQHF	TGTGCCAGCAGTTTACCCCACCGGGCCAGCAATCAGCCCCAGCATTTT
TRBJ2-2	TRBV30	-	-	CAWSVLLNTGELFF	TGTGCCTGGAGTGTACTCTTGAACACCGGGGAGCTGTTTTTT
TRBJ2-5	TRBV5-1	-	-	CASSLQGTQETQYF	TGCGCCAGCAGCTTGCAGGGCACCCAAGAGACCCAGTACTTC
TRBJ1-2	TRBV11-2	TRBD1	-	CASTTTGQYGYTF	TGTGCCAGCACAACCACGGGACAGTATGGCTACACCTTC
TRBJ2-5	TRBV5-1	-	-	CASRQDPQETQYF	TGCGCCAGCAGGCAGGACCCTCAAGAGACCCAGTACTTC
TRBJ2-7	TRBV25-1	-	few	CASSETAYEQYF	TGTGCCAGCAGTGAAACCGCCTACGAGCAGTACTTC
TRBJ2-7	TRBV6-6	-	-	CASSDSFYEQYF	TGTGCCAGCAGTGACAGCTTCTACGAGCAGTACTTC